This T cell receptor beta chain was captured by sequencing in a study of control samples from healthy donors and cancer patients. The table came from immunoSEQ multiplex PCR; TCRdb's copy has only in-frame clones and leaves some out. Here the sample spans about 180,000 clones, approximately 94% being singletons. The CDR3 loop spans 16 amino acids. Germline-derived CDR1 and CDR2 are SGHRS and YFSETQ. Trimming cost V 4 bases and J 5 bases, with 19 bases left between them. The origin of this receptor is a man aged 30 to 45 in good health. The specimen sequenced was blood. The chain couples TRBV5-1 to TRBJ1-5, with D perhaps matching TRBD1 (5 bases). The CDR3 loop is CASSLGVGQGDQPQHF. CDR3 coding DNA: TGCGCCAGCAGCCTGGGGGTCGGGCAGGGCGATCAGCCCCAGCATTTT.